This is a list of T cell receptor beta chains from one sample in a study of blood T cell repertoires in COVID-19. Clones were read by immunoSEQ multiplex PCR, and TCRdb kept only the in-frame ones, dropping some. The table lists around 380,000 clones, around 87% of them singletons. Sample: PBMCs or T cells enriched from blood (not recorded which). These receptors were taken from a man aged 25-45 years who had recovered from COVID-19. Both conserved end residues are part of each CDR3. Fields, in order: CDR3 protein, CDR3 DNA, J gene, clone size, V gene, D gene. D genes are given only for firm matches. Not every row has a clone size; where given, it reads once, few, many or a size class.

CDR3aa: CSVPSLTGLRSRDEAFF; CDR3nt: TGCAGCGTCCCAAGCCTGACAGGGCTCCGATCGAGGGATGAAGCTTTCTTT; j_gene: TRBJ1-1; abundance: few; v_gene: TRBV29-1; d_gene: TRBD1
CDR3aa: CASSQVGAGANTEAFF; CDR3nt: TGCGCCAGCAGCCAAGTCGGAGCAGGGGCCAACACTGAAGCTTTCTTT; j_gene: TRBJ1-1; abundance: NA; v_gene: TRBV4-3; d_gene: NA
CDR3aa: CASVGSGGNQPQHF; CDR3nt: TGTGCCAGCGTTGGTTCGGGTGGCAATCAGCCCCAGCATTTT; j_gene: TRBJ1-5; abundance: NA; v_gene: TRBV19; d_gene: NA
CDR3aa: CASSSTSGGAGEQYF; CDR3nt: TGTGCCAGCAGCTCCACTAGCGGGGGGGCGGGTGAGCAGTACTTC; j_gene: TRBJ2-7; abundance: NA; v_gene: TRBV5-6; d_gene: TRBD2
CDR3aa: CASSLTYSTEAFF; CDR3nt: TGTGCCAGCAGCCTCACTTATTCCACTGAAGCTTTCTTT; j_gene: TRBJ1-1; abundance: NA; v_gene: TRBV14; d_gene: NA
CDR3aa: CASGPGAGSFNEQFF; CDR3nt: TGTGCTAGTGGTCCCGGTGCAGGGTCGTTCAATGAGCAGTTCTTC; j_gene: TRBJ2-1; abundance: NA; v_gene: TRBV12-5; d_gene: NA
CDR3aa: CASSARTGTGGYGYTF; CDR3nt: TGTGCCAGCAGCGCCCGGACAGGGACAGGGGGATATGGCTACACCTTC; j_gene: TRBJ1-2; abundance: NA; v_gene: TRBV9; d_gene: TRBD1
CDR3aa: CASSEKLTGTGNQPQHF; CDR3nt: TGTGCCAGCAGTGAAAAGTTAACTGGGACAGGTAATCAGCCCCAGCATTTT; j_gene: TRBJ1-5; abundance: once; v_gene: TRBV2; d_gene: TRBD1
CDR3aa: CATSRDRRGEDGYTF; CDR3nt: TGTGCCACCAGCAGAGATCGAAGAGGGGAGGATGGCTACACCTTC; j_gene: TRBJ1-2; abundance: once; v_gene: TRBV15; d_gene: NA
CDR3aa: CAWNSRTANYGYTF; CDR3nt: TGTGCCTGGAACAGTCGGACAGCGAACTATGGCTACACCTTC; j_gene: TRBJ1-2; abundance: NA; v_gene: TRBV30; d_gene: NA
CDR3aa: CARQAGNNSPLHF; CDR3nt: TGTGCCCGACAGGCAGGGAATAATTCACCCCTCCACTTT; j_gene: TRBJ1-6; abundance: NA; v_gene: TRBV2; d_gene: NA
CDR3aa: CASRPTGELYEQYF; CDR3nt: TGTGCCAGCAGGCCGACAGGGGAACTCTACGAGCAGTACTTC; j_gene: TRBJ2-7; abundance: NA; v_gene: TRBV27; d_gene: TRBD1
CDR3aa: CASSFSLAGSTDTQYF; CDR3nt: TGCGCCAGCAGCTTTAGCCTAGCGGGTAGCACAGATACGCAGTATTTT; j_gene: TRBJ2-3; abundance: NA; v_gene: TRBV5-1; d_gene: TRBD2
CDR3aa: CSASPAGTGKNEQFF; CDR3nt: TGCAGTGCTAGTCCAGCCGGGACAGGGAAAAATGAGCAGTTCTTC; j_gene: TRBJ2-1; abundance: NA; v_gene: TRBV20-1; d_gene: TRBD1
CDR3aa: CAWGRGLGEKLFF; CDR3nt: TGTGCCTGGGGCAGGGGGCTTGGTGAAAAACTGTTTTTT; j_gene: TRBJ1-4; abundance: NA; v_gene: TRBV30; d_gene: TRBD1
CDR3aa: CASSQDRRPGFYEKLFF; CDR3nt: TGCGCCAGCAGCCAAGATCGAAGGCCGGGATTTTATGAAAAACTGTTTTTT; j_gene: TRBJ1-4; abundance: NA; v_gene: TRBV4-1; d_gene: NA
CDR3aa: CASSLPRQGRVNTEAFF; CDR3nt: TGTGCCAGCAGCTTACCCAGACAGGGCAGGGTGAACACTGAAGCTTTCTTT; j_gene: TRBJ1-1; abundance: once; v_gene: TRBV7-9; d_gene: TRBD1
CDR3aa: CASSVGGQETQYF; CDR3nt: TGTGCCAGCAGCGTAGGAGGGCAAGAGACCCAGTACTTC; j_gene: TRBJ2-5; abundance: NA; v_gene: TRBV9; d_gene: NA
CDR3aa: CARPGGTRGSNYGYTF; CDR3nt: TGTGCCAGACCAGGGGGCACGCGGGGTAGTAACTATGGCTACACCTTC; j_gene: TRBJ1-2; abundance: NA; v_gene: TRBV27; d_gene: TRBD1
CDR3aa: CASSVGTAINQPQHF; CDR3nt: TGTGCCAGCAGCGTAGGGACAGCGATAAATCAGCCCCAGCATTTT; j_gene: TRBJ1-5; abundance: NA; v_gene: TRBV9; d_gene: NA
CDR3aa: CASSVEGQGTYNEQFF; CDR3nt: TGTGCCAGCAGCGTAGAGGGACAGGGGACCTACAATGAGCAGTTCTTC; j_gene: TRBJ2-1; abundance: NA; v_gene: TRBV9; d_gene: TRBD1
CDR3aa: CASSQDGAAGELLGYTF; CDR3nt: TGCGCCAGCAGCCAAGATGGGGCGGCAGGGGAATTACTTGGCTACACCTTC; j_gene: TRBJ1-2; abundance: NA; v_gene: TRBV4-1; d_gene: NA
CDR3aa: CAWNRMENSPLHF; CDR3nt: TGTGCCTGGAACCGGATGGAGAATTCACCCCTCCACTTT; j_gene: TRBJ1-6; abundance: few; v_gene: TRBV30; d_gene: NA
CDR3aa: CAGSRGGNLGELFF; CDR3nt: TGTGCCGGGTCGCGGGGGGGAAACCTCGGGGAGCTGTTTTTT; j_gene: TRBJ2-2; abundance: NA; v_gene: TRBV30; d_gene: TRBD2
CDR3aa: CASSIAGQLNQPQHF; CDR3nt: TGTGCCAGTAGTATCGCCGGACAGTTGAATCAGCCCCAGCATTTT; j_gene: TRBJ1-5; abundance: once; v_gene: TRBV19; d_gene: NA
CDR3aa: CASTASGRPYEQYF; CDR3nt: TGCGCCAGCACTGCTAGCGGGCGTCCCTACGAGCAGTACTTC; j_gene: TRBJ2-7; abundance: NA; v_gene: TRBV5-1; d_gene: TRBD2
CDR3aa: CASSLGQGTEAFF; CDR3nt: TGTGCCAGTAGTCTCGGACAGGGGACTGAAGCTTTCTTT; j_gene: TRBJ1-1; abundance: NA; v_gene: TRBV19; d_gene: TRBD1
CDR3aa: CASSVDRGTREQYF; CDR3nt: TGCGCCAGCAGCGTGGACAGGGGGACGCGAGAGCAGTACTTC; j_gene: TRBJ2-7; abundance: NA; v_gene: TRBV4-1; d_gene: TRBD1
CDR3aa: CASSQRTSGATDTQYF; CDR3nt: TGTGCCAGCAGCCAAAGGACTAGCGGGGCCACAGATACGCAGTATTTT; j_gene: TRBJ2-3; abundance: NA; v_gene: TRBV7-2; d_gene: TRBD2
CDR3aa: CASGRANYGYTF; CDR3nt: TGTGCCAGTGGCAGGGCAAACTATGGCTACACCTTC; j_gene: TRBJ1-2; abundance: NA; v_gene: TRBV6-5; d_gene: NA
CDR3aa: CASSLATGATNYGYTF; CDR3nt: TGTGCCAGCAGCTTAGCCACAGGAGCTACTAACTATGGCTACACCTTC; j_gene: TRBJ1-2; abundance: NA; v_gene: TRBV7-2; d_gene: NA